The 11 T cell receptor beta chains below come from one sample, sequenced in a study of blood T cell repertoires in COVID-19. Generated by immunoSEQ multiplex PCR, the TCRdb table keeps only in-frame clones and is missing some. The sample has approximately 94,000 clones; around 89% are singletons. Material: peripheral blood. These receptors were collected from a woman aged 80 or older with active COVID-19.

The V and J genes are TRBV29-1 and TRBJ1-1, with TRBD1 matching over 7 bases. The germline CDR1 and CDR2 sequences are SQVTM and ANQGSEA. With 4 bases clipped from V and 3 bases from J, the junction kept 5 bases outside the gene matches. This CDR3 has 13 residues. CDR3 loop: CSVGRGLDTEAFF. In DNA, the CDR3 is TGCAGCGTTGGAAGGGGGCTGGACACTGAAGCTTTCTTT. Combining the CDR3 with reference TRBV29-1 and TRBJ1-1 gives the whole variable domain SAVISQKPSRDICQRGTSLTIQCQVDSQVTMMFWYRQQPGQSLTLIATANQGSEATYESGFVIDKFPISRPNLTFSTLTVSNMSPEDSSIYLCSVGRGLDTEAFFGQGTRLTVV.

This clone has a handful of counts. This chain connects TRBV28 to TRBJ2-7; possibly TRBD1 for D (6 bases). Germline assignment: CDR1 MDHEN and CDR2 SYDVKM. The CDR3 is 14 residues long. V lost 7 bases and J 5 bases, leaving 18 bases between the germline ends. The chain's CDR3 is CASISGLTGHEQYF. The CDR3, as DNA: TGTGCCAGCATTTCCGGACTGACAGGCCACGAGCAGTACTTC.

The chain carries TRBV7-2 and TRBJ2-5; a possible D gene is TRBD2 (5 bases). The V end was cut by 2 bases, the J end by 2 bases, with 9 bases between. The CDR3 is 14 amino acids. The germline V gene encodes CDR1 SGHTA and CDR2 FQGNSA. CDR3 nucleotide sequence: TGTGCCAGCAGCTTACGGAGGAGACAAGAGACCCAGTACTTC. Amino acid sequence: CASSLRRRQETQYF. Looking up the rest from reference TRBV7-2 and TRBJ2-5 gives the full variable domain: GAGVSQSPSNKVTEKGKDVELRCDPISGHTALYWYRQSLGQGLEFLIYFQGNSAPDKSGLPSDRFSAERTGGSVSTLTIQRTQQEDSAVYLCASSLRRRQETQYFGPGTRLLVL.

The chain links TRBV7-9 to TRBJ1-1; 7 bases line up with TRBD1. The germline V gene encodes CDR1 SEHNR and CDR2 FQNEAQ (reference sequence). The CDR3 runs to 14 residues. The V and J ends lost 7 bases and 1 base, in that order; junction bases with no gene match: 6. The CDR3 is CASTQGQRNTEAFF. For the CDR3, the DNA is TGTGCCAGCACCCAGGGACAGAGGAACACTGAAGCTTTCTTT. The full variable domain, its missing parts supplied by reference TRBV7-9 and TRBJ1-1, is DTGVSQNPRHKITKRGQNVTFRCDPISEHNRLYWYRQTLGQGPEFLTYFQNEAQLEKSRLLSDRFSAERPKGSFSTLEIQRTEQGDSAMYLCASTQGQRNTEAFFGQGTRLTVV.

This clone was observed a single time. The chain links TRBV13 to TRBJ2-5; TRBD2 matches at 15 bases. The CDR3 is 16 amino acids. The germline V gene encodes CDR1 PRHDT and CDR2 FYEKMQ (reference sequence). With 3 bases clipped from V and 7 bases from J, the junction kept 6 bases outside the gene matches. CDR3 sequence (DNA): TGTGCCAGCAGCTTCTGGACTAGCGGGAGGGCCCCGACCCAGTACTTC. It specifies CASSFWTSGRAPTQYF.

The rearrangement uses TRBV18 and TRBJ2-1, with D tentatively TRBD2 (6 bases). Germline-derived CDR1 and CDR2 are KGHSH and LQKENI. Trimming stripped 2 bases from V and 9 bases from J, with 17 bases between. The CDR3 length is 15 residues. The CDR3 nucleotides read TGTGCCAGCTCACCATTTAGCGGACCGTCCGGTGAGCAGTTCTTC. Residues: CASSPFSGPSGEQFF.

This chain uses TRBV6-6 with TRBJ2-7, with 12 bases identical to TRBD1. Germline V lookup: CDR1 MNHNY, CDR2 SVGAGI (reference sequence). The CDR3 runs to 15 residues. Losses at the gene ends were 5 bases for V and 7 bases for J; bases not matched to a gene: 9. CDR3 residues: CASSPRDRGLYEQYF. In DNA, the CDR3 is TGTGCCAGCAGTCCCCGGGACAGGGGGCTGTATGAGCAGTACTTC.

In DNA form, the CDR3 reads TGTGCCAGTAGTCCGGGACTAGCGGGAAGGGATGAGCAGTTCTTC. Translated, it gives CASSPGLAGRDEQFF. V and J are TRBV19 and TRBJ2-1; TRBD2 matches at 13 bases. The germline gives CDR1 LNHDA, CDR2 SQIVND (reference sequence). The length of the CDR3 is 15 residues. The ends lost 5 bases at V and 8 bases at J; junction bases unmatched: 6. Drawing the rest from reference TRBV19 and TRBJ2-1, the complete variable domain is DGGITQSPKYLFRKEGQNVTLSCEQNLNHDAMYWYRQDPGQGLRLIYYSQIVNDFQKGDIAEGYSVSREKKESFPLTVTSAQKNPTAFYLCASSPGLAGRDEQFFGPGTRLTVL.

This chain's CDR3 is CASSFIFGGGSYNEQFF. The CDR3 DNA reads TGTGCCAGCAGTTTCATCTTTGGAGGCGGGAGCTACAATGAGCAGTTCTTC. The V gene is TRBV27, the J gene TRBJ2-1; 7 bases are a match to TRBD2. The CDR3 runs 17 residues. From germline, CDR1 is MNHEY and CDR2 SMNVEV (reference sequence). Trimming took 3 bases from V and 3 from J; bases not matched to a gene: 11.

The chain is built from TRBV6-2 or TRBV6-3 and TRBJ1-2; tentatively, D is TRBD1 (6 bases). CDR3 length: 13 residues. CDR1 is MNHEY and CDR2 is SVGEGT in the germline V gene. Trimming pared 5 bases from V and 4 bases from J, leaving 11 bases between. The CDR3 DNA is TGTGCCAGCAGTCCCGACAGGACCTATGGCTACACCTTC. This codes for CASSPDRTYGYTF.

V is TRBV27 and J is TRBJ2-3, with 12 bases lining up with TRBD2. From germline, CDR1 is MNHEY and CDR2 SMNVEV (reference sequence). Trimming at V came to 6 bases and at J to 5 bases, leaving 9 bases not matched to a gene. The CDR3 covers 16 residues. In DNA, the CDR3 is TGTGCCAGCAGGGGACTAGCGGGTATCAGACAAGATACGCAGTATTTT. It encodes CASRGLAGIRQDTQYF.